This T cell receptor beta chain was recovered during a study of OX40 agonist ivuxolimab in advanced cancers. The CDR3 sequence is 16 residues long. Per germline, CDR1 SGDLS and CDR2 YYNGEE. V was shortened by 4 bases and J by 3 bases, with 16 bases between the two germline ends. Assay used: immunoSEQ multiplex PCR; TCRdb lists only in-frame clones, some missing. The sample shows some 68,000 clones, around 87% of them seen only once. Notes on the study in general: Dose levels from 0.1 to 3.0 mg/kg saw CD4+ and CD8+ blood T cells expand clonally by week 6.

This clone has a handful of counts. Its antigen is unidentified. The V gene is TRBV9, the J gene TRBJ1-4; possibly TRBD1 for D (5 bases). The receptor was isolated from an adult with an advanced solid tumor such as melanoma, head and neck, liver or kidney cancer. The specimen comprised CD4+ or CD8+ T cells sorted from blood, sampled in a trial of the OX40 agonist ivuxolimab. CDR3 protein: CASSPRVGDPNEKLFF. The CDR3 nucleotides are TGTGCCAGCAGCCCCCGCGTCGGGGACCCTAATGAAAAACTGTTTTTT.